The 14 T cell receptor beta chains below come from one sample, sequenced in a study of blood T cell repertoires in COVID-19. The table came from immunoSEQ multiplex PCR; TCRdb's copy has only in-frame clones and leaves some out. In the table there are 250,000 or so clones, around nine tenths of which are singletons. Sequenced input: PBMCs or T cells enriched from blood (not recorded which). These receptors were collected from a woman aged 45 to 65 who had recovered from COVID-19.

The J gene is TRBJ2-7, the V gene TRBV27; perhaps TRBD2 as D (6 bases). The CDR3 runs 16 residues. The germline V and J ends were trimmed by 0 bases and 0 bases, with 12 bases remaining between them. The V gene's germline CDR1 is MNHEY and CDR2 SMNVEV (reference sequence). CDR3 sequence reads: CASSLSPDGSSYEQYF. CDR3 DNA sequence: TGTGCCAGCAGTTTATCACCAGACGGGAGCTCCTACGAGCAGTACTTC.

The chain has TRBV12-3 or TRBV12-4 and TRBJ2-7; possible D gene TRBD1, 6 bases. The CDR3 covers 13 residues. V shed 7 bases and J shed 3 bases, with 13 bases lying between them. The CDR3 nucleotides read TGTGCCAGCACCTTATTGGACAGCTACGAGCAGTACTTC. It is translated as CASTLLDSYEQYF.

The chain joins TRBV7-3 to TRBJ2-1, with TRBD2 matching 12 bases. Germline V CDR1 and CDR2: SGHTA, FQGTGA. J gave up 5 bases and V 4 bases, and 6 bases lay outside the gene matches. The CDR3 spans 16 residues. The CDR3 bases are TGTGCCAGCAGCTCCCCGGCTAGCGGGAGGGACAATGAGCAGTTCTTC. The encoded protein is CASSSPASGRDNEQFF. Supplemented by reference TRBV7-3 and TRBJ2-1, the full variable domain reads GAGVSQTPSNKVTEKGKYVELRCDPISGHTALYWYRQSLGQGPEFLIYFQGTGAADDSGLPNDRFFAVRPEGSVSTLKIQRTERGDSAVYLCASSSPASGRDNEQFFGPGTRLTVL.

This clone was found a few times. The chain couples TRBV5-1 to TRBJ2-1; 7 bases fit TRBD2. The length of the CDR3 is 15 residues. V was clipped by 2 bases and J by 8 bases; unmatched bases: 10. The germline gives CDR1 SGHRS, CDR2 YFSETQ. The CDR3 nucleotides are TGCGCCAGCAGCTTCGGGACTACCGAGTCCCATGAGCAGTTCTTC. This sequence encodes CASSFGTTESHEQFF.

The rearrangement links TRBV30 to TRBJ2-7, with 9 bases lining up with TRBD1. The CDR3 length is 15 residues. V lost 1 base and J lost 0; bases outside the gene matches: 4. The germline gives CDR1 GTSNPN, CDR2 SVGIG (reference sequence). CDR3 DNA sequence: TGTGCCTGGAGTGCGGACAGGGGTAACTCCTACGAGCAGTACTTC. Encoded protein: CAWSADRGNSYEQYF. Filled out from reference TRBV30 and TRBJ2-7, the complete variable domain reads SQTIHQWPATLVQPVGSPLSLECTVEGTSNPNLYWYRQAAGRGLQLLFYSVGIGQISSEVPQNLSASRPQDRQFILSSKKLLLSDSGFYLCAWSADRGNSYEQYFGPGTRLTVT.

The chain recombines TRBV6-6 with TRBJ2-7, with D unclear. The length of the CDR3 is 14 residues. In germline, CDR1 is MNHNY, CDR2 SVGAGI (reference sequence). V lost 0 bases, J lost 2 bases, and 8 bases lay in between. CDR3 sequence (DNA): TGTGCCAGCAGTTACTCACCGGTGGCCTACGAGCAGTACTTC. This translates into CASSYSPVAYEQYF.

The chain has TRBV19 and TRBJ1-5; the match to TRBD1 covers 12 bases. The germline gives CDR1 LNHDA, CDR2 SQIVND (reference sequence). V was pared by 6 bases and J by 6 bases, with 6 bases of the junction left unmatched. This CDR3 contains 15 residues. This CDR3 reads CASSQGQGAGQPQHF. CDR3 nucleotide sequence: TGTGCCAGTAGCCAGGGACAGGGGGCAGGTCAGCCCCAGCATTTT.

This clone has a handful of counts. V gene TRBV24-1 combines with J gene TRBJ2-3; 8 nucleotides agree with TRBD2. The CDR3 is 15 residues long. Germline loops: CDR1 KGHDR, CDR2 SFDVKD. The junction had 7 bases not matched to a gene; V was cut back by 3 bases and J by 6 bases. The CDR3 region has the DNA TGTGCCACCAGTGATATAGGGACTAGTCGGGATACGCAGTATTTT. Its translation is CATSDIGTSRDTQYF.

This chain joins TRBV10-3 and TRBJ2-7; 8 positions match TRBD1. The CDR3 loop spans 14 amino acids. Germline CDR1 and CDR2: ENHRY and SYGVKD. Losses at the gene ends were 8 bases for V and 0 bases for J; bases not matched to a gene: 6. The CDR3, as DNA: TGTGCCATCGCCCGGGACAGGAGCTCCTACGAGCAGTACTTC. This translates into CAIARDRSSYEQYF.

The V call is TRBV7-8, the J call TRBJ2-7; 11 bases line up with TRBD2. The germline CDR1 and CDR2 sequences are SGHVS and FQNEAQ. The V gene end was trimmed by 5 bases and the J gene end by 4 bases; junction bases not matched to a gene: 4. The CDR3 extends over 14 amino acids. In nucleotides, the CDR3 is TGTGCCAGCAGCACTAGCGGGAGTTCGTACGAGCAGTACTTC. This encodes CASSTSGSSYEQYF.

This clone appeared once. V usage is TRBV19 and J usage is TRBJ2-6, with TRBD1 as a possible D gene (8 bases). Trimming took off 6 bases at V and 2 bases at J, with 11 bases between the two ends. Germline V lookup: CDR1 LNHDA, CDR2 SQIVND (reference sequence). The CDR3 spans 15 residues. The CDR3 here is CASRTGGAGANVLTF. The CDR3 nucleotides are TGTGCCAGTAGAACAGGGGGGGCTGGGGCCAACGTCCTGACTTTC. Full variable domain (outside the CDR3, taken from reference TRBV19 and TRBJ2-6): DGGITQSPKYLFRKEGQNVTLSCEQNLNHDAMYWYRQDPGQGLRLIYYSQIVNDFQKGDIAEGYSVSREKKESFPLTVTSAQKNPTAFYLCASRTGGAGANVLTFGAGSRLTVL.

V usage is TRBV7-8 and J usage is TRBJ2-5; 13 nucleotides align to TRBD2. The CDR3 runs to 16 residues. Per germline, CDR1 SGHVS and CDR2 FQNEAQ. V dropped 5 bases and J dropped 5; count of bases not matched to a gene: 8. CDR3: CASSPWTSGSQETQYF. CDR3 in DNA: TGTGCCAGCAGCCCATGGACTAGCGGGAGTCAGGAGACCCAGTACTTC.

The rearrangement links TRBV21-1 to TRBJ2-7; the table's D call of TRBD1 was not tested on the DNA. TRBV21-1 is noted as a pseudogene. This CDR3 comprises 15 residues. CDR3 residues: CASSRGGRLTHEQYF. The CDR3 bases are TGTGCCAGCAGTCGAGGGGGCAGGTTAACCCACGAGCAGTACTTC.

A single count supports this clone. The chain combines TRBV24-1 with TRBJ2-1, with 15 bases aligning to TRBD2. The J segment lost 0 bases and the V segment lost 3 bases, leaving 5 bases of the junction unmatched. Germline values: CDR1 KGHDR, CDR2 SFDVKD. The length of the CDR3 is 19 residues. CDR3 sequence reads: CATSDPGTSGRSSYNEQFF. As DNA, the CDR3 is TGTGCCACCAGTGATCCAGGGACTAGCGGGAGGAGCTCCTACAATGAGCAGTTCTTC.